One and the same sample provided the 9 T cell receptor beta chains below, sequenced in a study of cytomegalovirus exposure and HLA in healthy donors. With 60 Vbeta and 13 Jbeta primers, the PCR was carried out. Generated by immunoSEQ multiplex PCR, the TCRdb table keeps only in-frame clones and is missing some. The sample shows approximately 74,000 clones, around 75% of them seen only once. Specimen: PBMCs. These receptors all stem from a man in his 60s in good health and CMV-seropositive.

V is TRBV27 and J is TRBJ1-5; D possibly corresponds to TRBD1 (6 bases). The CDR3 spans 19 residues. Trimming cost V 1 base and J 1 base, with 20 bases left between them. Germline V lookup: CDR1 MNHEY, CDR2 SMNVEV (reference sequence). The CDR3 here is CASSLWWDNKITSNQPQHF. As DNA, the CDR3 is TGTGCCAGCAGTTTATGGTGGGACAACAAAATCACGAGCAATCAGCCCCAGCATTTT.

This chain joins TRBV7-9 and TRBJ2-7, with D possibly matching TRBD1 (6 bases). The CDR3 consists of 17 residues. V was clipped by 3 bases and J by 3 bases, with 21 bases between them. Per germline, CDR1 SEHNR and CDR2 FQNEAQ (reference sequence). The CDR3 sequence: CASSFGLPAGANYEQYF. The CDR3 nucleotides are TGTGCCAGCAGCTTCGGTCTCCCCGCAGGGGCAAACTACGAGCAGTACTTC.

CDR3 sequence (DNA): TGTGCCAGCAGCGTAGGACTAGCGGGAGGGTTTGAGCAGTTCTTC. Translated, it gives CASSVGLAGGFEQFF. The V call is TRBV9, the J call TRBJ2-1; 14 positions match TRBD2. V gave up 0 bases and J gave up 9 bases; unmatched junction bases: 2. Germline assignment: CDR1 SGDLS and CDR2 YYNGEE. The CDR3 sequence is 15 residues long.

CDR3 in amino acids: CASSYGQTQTYEQYF. CDR3 coding DNA: TGTGCCAGCAGTTACGGACAGACCCAAACCTACGAGCAGTACTTC. This chain joins TRBV6-6 and TRBJ2-7, with D possibly being TRBD1 (6 bases). CDR1 MNHNY and CDR2 SVGAGI come from the germline V gene (reference sequence). CDR3 length: 15 residues. The V end was cut by 2 bases, the J end by 2 bases, with 13 bases between.

The genes are TRBV7-6 and TRBJ2-5; 12 nucleotides match TRBD1. V was clipped by 3 bases and J by 1 base; unmatched bases: 3. Germline V gene data show CDR1 as SGHVS and CDR2 as FNYEAQ. The CDR3 is 16 residues long. The CDR3 spells CASSLPGQGAQETQYF. As DNA, the CDR3 is TGTGCCAGCAGCTTGCCGGGACAGGGGGCCCAAGAGACCCAGTACTTC.

With respect to this clone: The same CDR3 can be traced to other DNA sequences in this sample. V is TRBV27 and J is TRBJ2-7; maybe TRBD2 (6 bases). The CDR3 is 14 amino acids. The V and J ends lost 6 bases and 2 bases respectively, with 14 bases between them. Germline-derived CDR1 and CDR2 are MNHEY and SMNVEV (reference sequence). The CDR3 region has the DNA TGTGCCAGCAGCTCGATTGGGGGGACCTACGAGCAGTACTTC. This codes for CASSSIGGTYEQYF.

On this clone: This CDR3 is also generated by other DNA sequences in the sample. The chain links TRBV5-1 to TRBJ2-1, with 8 nucleotides matching TRBD2. Trimming cost V 4 bases and J 1 base; bases outside gene matches: 4. Germline V CDR1 and CDR2: SGHRS, YFSETQ. The CDR3 has 15 amino acids. The CDR3 protein is CASSSGGGSYNEQFF. CDR3 DNA sequence: TGCGCCAGCAGCAGCGGCGGGGGGTCCTACAATGAGCAGTTCTTC.

This clone was seen once. A junction boundary mismatches the germline segment, possibly from a read error. The rearrangement links TRBV7-9 to TRBJ1-1, with D unresolved. Germline V gene sequence: CDR1 SEHNR, CDR2 FQNEAQ (reference sequence). This CDR3 is 11 amino acids long. This CDR3 is CSSSAQVEAFF. The CDR3 nucleotides read TGTTCCAGCAGCGCGCAGGTTGAAGCTTTCTTT.

The rearrangement uses TRBV25-1 and TRBJ1-3, with a possible D match to TRBD1 (6 bases). The CDR3 covers 16 residues. V lost 4 bases and J lost 4, with 17 bases in between. In germline, CDR1 is MGHDK, CDR2 SYGVNS. The DNA of the CDR3 is TGTGCCAGCAGTGGCGGAACAGGGTTCGGAGGAAACACCATATATTTT. It codes for CASSGGTGFGGNTIYF.